This entry describes one TCR beta chain. In the study's own analysis: Reference gene primer amplification yielded estimated nucleated cell counts. The table came from immunoSEQ multiplex PCR; TCRdb's copy has only in-frame clones and leaves some out. V and J calls and clone size come straight from that table; D and trimming were deduced from the DNA. Of 150,000 to 200,000 clones listed, over 75% are singletons. V was trimmed by 3 bases and J by 1 base, leaving 9 bases between them. The CDR3 runs to 14 residues. Germline lookup yields CDR1 LNHNV and CDR2 YYDKDF (reference sequence). This entry belongs to a study of blood T cell repertoires in COVID-19. Overall study: Specimens from acute and convalescent COVID-19 originated in the United States, Italy and Spain. PBMCs, B-cell-depleted T cells, or T cells provided the cDNA or gDNA that made up the material.

Sequencing was done on a sample of peripheral blood. The receptor was isolated from a man aged 70 or older with active or convalescent COVID-19. This chain joins TRBV15 and TRBJ1-1, with TRBD1 as a possible D gene (5 bases). The CDR3 is CATSSGHPNTEAFF. CDR3 sequence (DNA): TGTGCCACCAGCAGCGGACATCCGAACACTGAAGCTTTCTTT.